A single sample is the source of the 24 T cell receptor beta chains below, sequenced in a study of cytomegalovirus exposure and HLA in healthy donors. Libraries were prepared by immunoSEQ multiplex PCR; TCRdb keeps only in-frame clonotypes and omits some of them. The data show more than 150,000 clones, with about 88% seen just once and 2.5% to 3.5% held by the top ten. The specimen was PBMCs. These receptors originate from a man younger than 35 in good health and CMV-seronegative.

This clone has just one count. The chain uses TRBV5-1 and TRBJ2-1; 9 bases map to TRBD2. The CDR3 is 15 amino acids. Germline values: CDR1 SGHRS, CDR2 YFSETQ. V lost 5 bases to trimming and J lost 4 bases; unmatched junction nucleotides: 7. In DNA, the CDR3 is TGCGCCAGCAGAGAAGCGGGGGGCCAGTACAATGAGCAGTTCTTC. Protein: CASREAGGQYNEQFF.

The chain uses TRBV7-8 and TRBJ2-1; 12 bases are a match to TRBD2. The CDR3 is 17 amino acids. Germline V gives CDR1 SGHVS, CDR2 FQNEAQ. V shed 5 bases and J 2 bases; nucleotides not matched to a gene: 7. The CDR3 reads CASSPRLAGVAYNEQFF. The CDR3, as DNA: TGTGCCAGCAGCCCCCGACTAGCGGGGGTGGCCTACAATGAGCAGTTCTTC.

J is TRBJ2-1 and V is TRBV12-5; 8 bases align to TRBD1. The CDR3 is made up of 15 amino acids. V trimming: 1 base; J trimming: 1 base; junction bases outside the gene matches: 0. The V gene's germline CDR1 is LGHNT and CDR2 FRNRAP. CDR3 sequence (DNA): TGTGCTAGTGGTTTGGACAGGGGGTCCTACAATGAGCAGTTCTTC. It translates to CASGLDRGSYNEQFF.

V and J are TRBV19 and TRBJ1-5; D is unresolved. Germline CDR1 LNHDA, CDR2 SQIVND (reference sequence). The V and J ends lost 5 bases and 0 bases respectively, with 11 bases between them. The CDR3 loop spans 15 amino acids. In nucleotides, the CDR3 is TGTGCCAGTAGTCAGCTCGCGGGTAGCAATCAGCCCCAGCATTTT. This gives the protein CASSQLAGSNQPQHF.

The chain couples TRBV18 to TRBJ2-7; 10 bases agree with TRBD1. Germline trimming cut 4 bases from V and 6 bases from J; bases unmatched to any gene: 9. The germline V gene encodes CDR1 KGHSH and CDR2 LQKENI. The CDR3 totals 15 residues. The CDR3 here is CASSRTRDRGAEQYF. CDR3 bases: TGTGCCAGCTCACGAACCCGGGACAGGGGCGCCGAGCAGTACTTC. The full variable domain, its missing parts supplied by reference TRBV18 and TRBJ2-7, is NAGVMQNPRHLVRRRGQEARLRCSPMKGHSHVYWYRQLPEEGLKFMVYLQKENIIDESGMPKERFSAEFPKEGPSILRIQQVVRGDSAAYFCASSRTRDRGAEQYFGPGTRLTVT.

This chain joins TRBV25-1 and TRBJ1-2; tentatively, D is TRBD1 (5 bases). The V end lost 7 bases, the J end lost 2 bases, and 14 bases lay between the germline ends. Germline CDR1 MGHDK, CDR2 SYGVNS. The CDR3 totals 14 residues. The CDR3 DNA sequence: TGTGCCAGCACCCGAGGAGGGGACAACTATGGCTACACCTTC. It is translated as CASTRGGDNYGYTF.

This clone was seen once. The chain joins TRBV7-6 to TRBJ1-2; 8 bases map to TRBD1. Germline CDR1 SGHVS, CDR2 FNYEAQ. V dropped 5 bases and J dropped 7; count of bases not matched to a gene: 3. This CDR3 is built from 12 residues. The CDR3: CASSPDRGGYTF. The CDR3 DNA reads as TGTGCCAGCAGCCCCGACAGGGGTGGCTACACCTTC.

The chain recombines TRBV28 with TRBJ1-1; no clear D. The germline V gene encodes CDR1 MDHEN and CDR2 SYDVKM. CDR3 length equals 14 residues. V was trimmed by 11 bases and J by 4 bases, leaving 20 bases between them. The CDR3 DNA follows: TGTGCCTCTCAAAACGTGCCCCGGGGCACTGAAGCTTTCTTT. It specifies CASQNVPRGTEAFF.

DNA of the CDR3: TGTGCCAGCTCACCTACAGGGGGCCCTAGTGGGGCCAACGTCCTGACTTTC. Protein sequence: CASSPTGGPSGANVLTF. J is TRBJ2-6 and V is TRBV18; 9 nucleotides align to TRBD1. CDR1 is KGHSH and CDR2 is LQKENI in the germline V gene. Trimming at V came to 3 bases and at J to 3 bases, leaving 6 bases not matched to a gene. The CDR3 spans 17 residues.

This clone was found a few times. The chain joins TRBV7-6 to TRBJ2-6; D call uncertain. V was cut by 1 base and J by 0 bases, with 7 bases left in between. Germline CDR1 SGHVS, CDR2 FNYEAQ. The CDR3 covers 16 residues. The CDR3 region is CASSLVSPSGANVLTF. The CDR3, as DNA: TGTGCCAGCAGCTTAGTTAGTCCCTCTGGGGCCAACGTCCTGACTTTC. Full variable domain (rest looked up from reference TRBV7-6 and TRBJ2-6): GAGVSQSPRYKVTKRGQDVALRCDPISGHVSLYWYRQALGQGPEFLTYFNYEAQQDKSGLPNDRFSAERPEGSISTLTIQRTEQRDSAMYRCASSLVSPSGANVLTFGAGSRLTVL.

The CDR3 spells CASSPTYNEQFF. The CDR3 DNA is TGTGCCAGCAGTCCCACCTACAATGAGCAGTTCTTC. J is TRBJ2-1 and V is TRBV2, with unresolved D. Trimming stripped 5 bases from V and 2 bases from J, with 4 bases between. The CDR3 covers 12 residues. The germline V gene encodes CDR1 SNHLY and CDR2 FYNNEI.

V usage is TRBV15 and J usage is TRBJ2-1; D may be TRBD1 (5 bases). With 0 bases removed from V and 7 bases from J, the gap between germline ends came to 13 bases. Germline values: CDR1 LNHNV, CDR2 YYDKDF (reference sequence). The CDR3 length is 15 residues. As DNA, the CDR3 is TGTGCCACCAGCAGAGAGGTCACAGGTAGGAATGAGCAGTTCTTC. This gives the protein CATSREVTGRNEQFF.

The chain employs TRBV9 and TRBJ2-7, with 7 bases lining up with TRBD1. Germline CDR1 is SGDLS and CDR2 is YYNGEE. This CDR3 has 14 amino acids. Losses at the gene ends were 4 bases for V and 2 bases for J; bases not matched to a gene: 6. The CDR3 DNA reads TGTGCCAGCAGCCCCGGGACAGTACCCTACGAGCAGTACTTC. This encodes CASSPGTVPYEQYF. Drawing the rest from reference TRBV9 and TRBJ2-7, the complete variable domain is DSGVTQTPKHLITATGQRVTLRCSPRSGDLSVYWYQQSLDQGLQFLIQYYNGEERAKGNILERFSAQQFPDLHSELNLSSLELGDSALYFCASSPGTVPYEQYFGPGTRLTVT.

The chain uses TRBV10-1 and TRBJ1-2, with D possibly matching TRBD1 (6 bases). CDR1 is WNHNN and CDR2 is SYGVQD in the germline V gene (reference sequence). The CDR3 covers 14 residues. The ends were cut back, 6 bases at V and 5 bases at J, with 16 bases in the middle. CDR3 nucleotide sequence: TGCGCCAGCAGATACAGGGTTATCTCTTATGGCTACACCTTC. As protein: CASRYRVISYGYTF.

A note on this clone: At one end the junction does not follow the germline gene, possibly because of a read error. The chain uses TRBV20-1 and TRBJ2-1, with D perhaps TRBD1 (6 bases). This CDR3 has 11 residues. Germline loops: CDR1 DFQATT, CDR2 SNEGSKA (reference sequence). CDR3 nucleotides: TGCAGTGCTGGAGATGGGGACAAGCAGTTCTTC. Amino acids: CSAGDGDKQFF.

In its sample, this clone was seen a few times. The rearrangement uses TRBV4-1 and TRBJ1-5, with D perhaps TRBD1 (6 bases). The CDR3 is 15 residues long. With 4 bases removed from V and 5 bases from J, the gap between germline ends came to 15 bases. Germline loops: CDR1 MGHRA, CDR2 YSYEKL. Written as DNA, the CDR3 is TGCGCCAGCAGCCCTTCAGGGGAGGGGTATCAGCCCCAGCATTTT. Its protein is CASSPSGEGYQPQHF.

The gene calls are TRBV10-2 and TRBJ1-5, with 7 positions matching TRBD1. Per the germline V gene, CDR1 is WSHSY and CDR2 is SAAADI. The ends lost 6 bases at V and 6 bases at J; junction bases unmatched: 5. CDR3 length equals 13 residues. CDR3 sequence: CASRKQGSQPQHF. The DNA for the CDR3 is TGCGCCAGCAGGAAACAGGGGAGTCAGCCCCAGCATTTT.

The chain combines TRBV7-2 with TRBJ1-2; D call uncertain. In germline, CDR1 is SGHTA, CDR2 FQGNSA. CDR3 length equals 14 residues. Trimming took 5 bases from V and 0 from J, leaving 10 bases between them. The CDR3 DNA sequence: TGTGCCAGCAGCCCGACCGAGGCTAACTATGGCTACACCTTC. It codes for CASSPTEANYGYTF.

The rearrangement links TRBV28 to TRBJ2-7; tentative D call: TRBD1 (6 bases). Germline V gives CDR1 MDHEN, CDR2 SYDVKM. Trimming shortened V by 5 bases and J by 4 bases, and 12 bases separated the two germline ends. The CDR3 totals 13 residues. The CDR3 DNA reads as TGTGCCAGCAGTAGCCGGGACACATACGAGCAGTACTTC. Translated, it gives CASSSRDTYEQYF.

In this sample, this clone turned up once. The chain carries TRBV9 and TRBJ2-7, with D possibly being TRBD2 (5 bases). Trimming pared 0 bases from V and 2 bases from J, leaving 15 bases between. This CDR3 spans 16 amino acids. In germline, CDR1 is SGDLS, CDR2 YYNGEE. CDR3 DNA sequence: TGTGCCAGCAGCGTAGTAGTGGGAGTCACGACCTACGAGCAGTACTTC. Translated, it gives CASSVVVGVTTYEQYF.

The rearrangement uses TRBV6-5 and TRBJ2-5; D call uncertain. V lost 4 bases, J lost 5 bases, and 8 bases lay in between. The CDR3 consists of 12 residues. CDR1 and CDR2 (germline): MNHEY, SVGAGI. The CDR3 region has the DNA TGTGCCAGCAGTTTGACTCCCGAGACCCAGTACTTC. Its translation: CASSLTPETQYF.

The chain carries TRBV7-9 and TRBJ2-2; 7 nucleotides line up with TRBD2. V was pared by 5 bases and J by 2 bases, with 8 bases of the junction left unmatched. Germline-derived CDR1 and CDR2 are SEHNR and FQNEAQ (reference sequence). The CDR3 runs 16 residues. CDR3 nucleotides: TGTGCCAGCAGCCGAAGCGGGACCTATAACACCGGGGAGCTGTTTTTT. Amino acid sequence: CASSRSGTYNTGELFF. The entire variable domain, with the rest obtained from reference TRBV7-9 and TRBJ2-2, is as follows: DTGVSQNPRHKITKRGQNVTFRCDPISEHNRLYWYRQTLGQGPEFLTYFQNEAQLEKSRLLSDRFSAERPKGSFSTLEIQRTEQGDSAMYLCASSRSGTYNTGELFFGEGSRLTVL.

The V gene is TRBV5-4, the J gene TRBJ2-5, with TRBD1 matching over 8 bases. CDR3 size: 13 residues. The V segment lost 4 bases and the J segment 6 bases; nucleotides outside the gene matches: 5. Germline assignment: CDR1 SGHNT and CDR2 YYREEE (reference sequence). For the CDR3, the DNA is TGTGCCAGCAGCCCGACAGGGGAACAGACCCAGTACTTC. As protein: CASSPTGEQTQYF.

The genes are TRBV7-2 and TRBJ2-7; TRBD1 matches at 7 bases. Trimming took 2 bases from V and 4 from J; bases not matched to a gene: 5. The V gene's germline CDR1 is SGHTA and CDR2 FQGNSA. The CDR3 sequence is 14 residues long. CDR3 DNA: TGTGCCAGCAGCTTATTGGGGACAGCATACGAGCAGTACTTC. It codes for CASSLLGTAYEQYF.